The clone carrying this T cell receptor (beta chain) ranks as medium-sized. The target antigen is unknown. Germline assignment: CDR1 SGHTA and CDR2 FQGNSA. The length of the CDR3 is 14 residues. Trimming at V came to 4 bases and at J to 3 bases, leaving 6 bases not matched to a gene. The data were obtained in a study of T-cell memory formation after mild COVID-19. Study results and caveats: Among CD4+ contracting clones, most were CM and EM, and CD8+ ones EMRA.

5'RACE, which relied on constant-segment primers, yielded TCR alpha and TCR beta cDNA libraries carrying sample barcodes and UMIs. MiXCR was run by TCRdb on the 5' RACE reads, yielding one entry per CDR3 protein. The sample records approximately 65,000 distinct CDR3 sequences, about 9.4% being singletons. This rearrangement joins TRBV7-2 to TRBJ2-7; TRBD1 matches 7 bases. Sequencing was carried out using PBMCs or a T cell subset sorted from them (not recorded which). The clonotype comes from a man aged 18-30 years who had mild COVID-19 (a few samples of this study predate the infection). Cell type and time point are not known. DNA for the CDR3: TGTGCCAGCAGCTCCGGGACAGATTACTACGAGCAGTACTTC. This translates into CASSSGTDYYEQYF.